The entry below describes one T cell receptor (beta chain). What it binds is unknown. Produced via immunoSEQ multiplex PCR; TCRdb's table is partial and in-frame only. The table has tens of thousands of clones, over 80% seen once. This sample was included in a study of T cell responses to AZD1222 COVID-19 vaccine. Whole-study context: Second-dose schedules of about 4 or about 12 weeks were combined.

Looked up from germline, CDR1 is LGHNA and CDR2 is YNFKEQ. Trimming removed 3 bases at V and 3 bases at J, with 17 bases between. The length of the CDR3 is 17 residues. Study-level findings and limits: Regions left unmutated in variants are reportedly the target of nearly half of spike-specific TCRs. Spike-wide coverage was observed for vaccine-associated CD4 TCRs, with dominant responses at 160-218 and 743-854.

The chain has TRBV4-2 and TRBJ2-2; TRBD1 or TRBD2 may be the D gene (7 bases each). This specimen was peripheral blood, taken on day 0 of AZD1222 vaccination. This receptor was taken from an adult in good health. The CDR3 DNA sequence: TGTGCCAGCAGCCAGCCGTCAGGGGGGGCCTACACCGGGGAGCTGTTTTTT. This codes for CASSQPSGGAYTGELFF.